The rows below give T cell receptor beta chains drawn from one sample of a study of identical twins. TCRdb analysed the 5' RACE reads with MiXCR anew, one entry per CDR3 protein. The profile shows 400,000 to 600,000 distinct CDR3 sequences, around 22% of them singletons. A further study also used this sample, focusing on yellow fever vaccine responses in identical twins.

Sequenced: CD4+ T cells sorted from blood. These receptors originate from a woman aged 18-29 years in good health. Both conserved end residues are part of each CDR3. The D gene is left open where the match is weak. Not all rows give a size; the values are once, few, many and, for expanded clones, a class.

J gene,D gene,clone size,V gene,CDR3 DNA,CDR3 protein
TRBJ2-7,.,.,TRBV27,TGTGCCAGCAGTTTCGGGCCAGCCCCTACCTACGAGCAGTACTTC,CASSFGPAPTYEQYF
TRBJ2-5,.,few,TRBV19,TGTGCCAGTAGTTTTTTGTTCGGGGAGACCCAGTACTTC,CASSFLFGETQYF
TRBJ2-7,.,.,TRBV28,TGTGCCAGCTATGGACAGTCCTACGAGCAGTACTTC,CASYGQSYEQYF
TRBJ1-1,.,.,TRBV10-3,TGTGCCATCAGTGAACAGGGGAACACTGAAGCTTTCTTT,CAISEQGNTEAFF
TRBJ2-7,.,few,TRBV29-1,TGCAGCGTCGCGACTGCAGCGGAATCCTCCGAGCAGTACTTC,CSVATAAESSEQYF
TRBJ1-1,.,.,TRBV11-1,TGTGCCAGCAGCTTAGCGAGAAATACCGGGACATCTTATGCCCGGAGGAACACTGAAGCTTTCTTT,CASSLARNTGTSYARRNTEAFF
TRBJ2-2,.,few,TRBV15,TGTGCCACCAGCAGAGGTGCGGGCACCGGGGAGCTGTTTTTT,CATSRGAGTGELFF
TRBJ2-2,TRBD1,.,TRBV11-2,TGTGCCAGCAGCTCGATAGGGACAGGGGGCGTCACCGGGGAGCTGTTTTTT,CASSSIGTGGVTGELFF
TRBJ2-4,.,.,TRBV12-3/TRBV12-4,TGTGCCAGCAGTCCCCGGCAGGGGCTCCTCGCCAGGGACATTCAGTACTTC,CASSPRQGLLARDIQYF
TRBJ2-7,.,.,TRBV3-1,TGTGCCAGCAGCCAAGGGACTAATACCTACGAGCAGTACTTC,CASSQGTNTYEQYF
TRBJ2-5,TRBD2,.,TRBV7-9,TGTGCCAGCAGCTTCCCCCACGTTGTGGGAGGGCCGGAGACCCAGTACTTC,CASSFPHVVGGPETQYF
TRBJ2-5,TRBD2,.,TRBV6-5,TGTGCCAGCAGTTTCCTCTTTGCGGGGGAGGAGACCCAGTACTTC,CASSFLFAGEETQYF
TRBJ2-7,TRBD2,.,TRBV5-1,TGCGCCAGCGACACCCTCCCGGGGGGATCATACGAGCAGTACTTC,CASDTLPGGSYEQYF
TRBJ2-1,TRBD2,few,TRBV12-3/TRBV12-4,TGTGCCAGCAGTTCCATCCCCCTACTAGCGGGGGGAAGCTCCTACAATGAGCAGTTCTTC,CASSSIPLLAGGSSYNEQFF
TRBJ2-2,TRBD2,.,TRBV7-2,TGTGCCAGCAGCTATGGGGCTAGCGGGAGTCCCGGGGAGCTGTTTTTT,CASSYGASGSPGELFF
TRBJ2-1,TRBD1,.,TRBV12-3/TRBV12-4,TGTGCCAGCAGTTTGGAGGGACAGGAGTTCTTC,CASSLEGQEFF